This T cell receptor (beta chain) was sequenced in a study of OX40 agonist ivuxolimab in advanced cancers. Produced via immunoSEQ multiplex PCR; TCRdb's table is partial and in-frame only. The sample lists approximately 89,000 clones, approximately 88% seen once, with approximately 0.49% in the top ten. Trimming at V came to 5 bases and at J to 3 bases, leaving 5 bases not matched to a gene. Germline V gene data show CDR1 as SGHAT and CDR2 as FQDESV (reference sequence). The CDR3 sequence is 15 residues long. The specimen comprised CD4+ or CD8+ T cells sorted from blood, sampled in a trial of the OX40 agonist ivuxolimab. V is TRBV11-1 and J is TRBJ2-2; 8 bases fit TRBD1. This clonotype was sampled from an adult with an advanced solid tumor such as melanoma, head and neck, liver or kidney cancer. The CDR3 nucleotides read TGTGCCAGCAGCACCCACAGGGGGGACACCGGGGAGCTGTTTTTT. Protein: CASSTHRGDTGELFF.